The 16 T cell receptor beta chains given below trace back to one sample, sequenced in a study of T cells in women clearing cervical HPV infection (dated by TCRdb to the late 2010s). The library was built by means of the immunoSEQ multiplex PCR assay. TCRdb provides this immuneACCESS table in a form limited to in-frame rearrangements. Some clones are lacking; in checked studies, under half of them reflect an unresolved V gene, and why the rest are absent is not known. The sample table records around 23,000 clones. Around a tenth of the sample belongs to the ten largest clones. The sample was blood buffy coat. All receptors come from a woman between 18 and 75 years old with a cervical HPV16 infection that either progressed to CIN3+ or cleared (not recorded which).

For this clone: The CDR3 end falls 3 residues outside the read, so it is completed with the germline J gene. The genes are TRBV6-2 or TRBV6-3 and TRBJ2-7; 12 positions agree with TRBD2. V gave up 6 bases and J gave up 4 bases; unmatched junction bases: 7. Germline V gene lookup returns CDR1 MNHEY and CDR2 SVGEGT. The CDR3 consists of 15 residues. The CDR3 spells CASSPTGTSGYEQYF. The sequenced CDR3 bases are TGTGCCAGCAGCCCGACCGGGACTAGCGGGTACGAG.

To note about this clone: Read sequence stops 3 residues before the CDR3 end, and the germline J gene provides the missing end. J is TRBJ2-1 and V is TRBV19, with 8 bases matching TRBD2. Germline V CDR1 and CDR2: LNHDA, SQIVND (reference sequence). The CDR3 totals 15 residues. The junction had 7 bases not matched to a gene; V was cut back by 4 bases and J by 5 bases. The CDR3: CASSRLATLHNEQFF. CDR3 bases read: TGTGCCAGTAGTAGACTAGCGACGCTCCACAATGAG.

Remarks on this clone: The DNA ends 3 residues before the CDR3 does, and the rest of the CDR3 is filled in from the germline J gene. The genes are TRBV2 and TRBJ2-4; weak D call: TRBD1 (6 bases). Per germline, CDR1 SNHLY and CDR2 FYNNEI. V was clipped by 10 bases and J by 4 bases, with 20 bases between them. This CDR3 spans 15 amino acids. The part of the CDR3 DNA that was read is TGTGCCAACGTTTCCACGTGGGGGCAGAAAAACATT. Protein product: CANVSTWGQKNI. The CDR3, in full, reads CANVSTWGQKNIQYF. The full variable domain, in which reference TRBV2 and TRBJ2-4 provide the parts outside the CDR3, is EPEVTQTPSHQVTQMGQEVILRCVPISNHLYFYWYRQILGQKVEFLVSFYNNEISEKSEIFDDQFSVERPDGSNFTLKIRSTKLEDSAMYFCANVSTWGQKNIQYFGAGTRLSVL.

In the case of this clone: Read sequence stops 3 residues before the CDR3 end, and the germline J gene provides the missing end. The rearrangement joins TRBV29-1 to TRBJ1-3, with D possibly TRBD1 on 6 matching bases. The germline V gene encodes CDR1 SQVTM and CDR2 ANQGSEA. CDR3 length: 13 residues. Trimming removed 7 bases from V and 4 bases from J, with 14 bases in between. Incomplete CDR3 DNA: TGCAGCGGCGCAGGGGATAAGGGAAACACC. Residues: CSGAGDKGNT. The whole CDR3 reads CSGAGDKGNTIYF.

Remarks on this clone: The read ends 3 residues before the CDR3 terminus; that terminus is restored from the germline J gene. The chain uses TRBV2 and TRBJ2-1; D is unresolved. The CDR3 extends over 13 amino acids. Germline V CDR1 and CDR2: SNHLY, FYNNEI. V was trimmed by 3 bases and J by 2 bases, leaving 5 bases between them. CDR3 loop: CASSDFPYNEQFF. The CDR3 bases that were read are TGTGCCAGCAGTGACTTCCCCTACAATGAG.

Worth noting for this clone: The read halts 3 residues ahead of the CDR3 end, with the missing end drawn from the germline J gene. This rearrangement joins TRBV7-3 to TRBJ2-5; 14 bases line up with TRBD2. The CDR3 length is 14 residues. Trimming cost V 4 bases and J 7 bases; bases outside gene matches: 2. CDR1 is SGHTA, CDR2 FQGTGA, per germline. The CDR3 loop reads CASSSGLAGGTQYF. Incomplete CDR3 DNA: TGTGCCAGCAGCTCCGGACTAGCGGGGGGGACC.

The chain's CDR3 is CASSVGLGGGSTDTQYF. Incomplete CDR3 DNA: TGTGCCAGCAGCGTAGGGCTCGGCGGGGGGTCGACAGATACG. V usage is TRBV9 and J usage is TRBJ2-3; the match to TRBD2 covers 8 bases. Read sequence stops 3 residues before the CDR3 end, and the germline J gene provides the missing end. This CDR3 contains 17 residues. V lost 0 bases and J lost 3; bases outside the gene matches: 9. CDR1 is SGDLS, CDR2 YYNGEE, per germline. The variable domain in full, completed from reference TRBV9 and TRBJ2-3, reads DSGVTQTPKHLITATGQRVTLRCSPRSGDLSVYWYQQSLDQGLQFLIQYYNGEERAKGNILERFSAQQFPDLHSELNLSSLELGDSALYFCASSVGLGGGSTDTQYFGPGTRLTVL.

Comments on this clone: An end of the junction differs from the germline gene, which may be a read error. From the germline J gene comes the end of the CDR3, since the read stops 3 residues before it. The V and J genes are TRBV18 and TRBJ1-2, with TRBD1 as a possible D gene (5 bases). The CDR3 sequence is 17 residues long. The germline V gene has CDR1 KGHSH and CDR2 LQKENI. The CDR3 protein is CANSPRGGASGAYDYTF. CDR3 DNA (partial): TGTGCCAACTCACCTCGAGGTGGTGCTAGCGGGGCCTACGAC.

As regards this clone: The read is 3 residues too short to cover the CDR3 end, so that end is filled in from the germline J gene. The chain is built from TRBV5-1 and TRBJ2-7; TRBD1 agrees at 9 bases. Unmatched junction bases numbered 8, after V lost 4 bases and J lost 3 bases. Germline V lookup: CDR1 SGHRS, CDR2 YFSETQ. CDR3 length: 15 amino acids. The CDR3 bases that were read are TGCGCCAGCAGCCCGCCGGACAGGGGACTCTACGAG. Translation: CASSPPDRGLYE. The whole CDR3 sequence reads CASSPPDRGLYEQYF.

A word on this clone: The CDR3 end falls 3 residues outside the read, so it is completed with the germline J gene. This chain connects TRBV19 to TRBJ1-1, with D uncertain. The CDR3 has 14 amino acids. Germline CDR1 LNHDA, CDR2 SQIVND (reference sequence). Trimming cost V 1 base and J 0 bases, with 6 bases left between them. Partial CDR3 DNA: TGTGCCAGTAGTATAGGCACATTGAACACTGAA. Translated, it gives CASSIGTLNTE. The full CDR3 reads CASSIGTLNTEAFF.

Notes on this clone: The sequence runs out 3 residues before the end of the CDR3; the remainder is reconstructed from the germline J gene. V and J are TRBV19 and TRBJ1-1; D unclear. The CDR3 is 14 amino acids. Germline values: CDR1 LNHDA, CDR2 SQIVND (reference sequence). Trimming stripped 6 bases from V and 1 base from J, with 12 bases between. This chain's CDR3 is CASSNIIQNTEAFF. CDR3 bases read: TGTGCCAGTAGCAACATAATACAGAACACTGAA.

As to this clone: The DNA ends 3 residues before the CDR3 does, and the rest of the CDR3 is filled in from the germline J gene. The rearrangement joins TRBV6-2 or TRBV6-3 to TRBJ2-7; D perhaps matches TRBD2 (6 bases). V lost 7 bases and J lost 6, with 19 bases in between. CDR1 is MNHEY and CDR2 is SVGEGT in the germline V gene. The CDR3 extends over 14 amino acids. The chain's CDR3 is CASTLLSGGAEQYF. The sequenced CDR3 bases are TGTGCCAGCACCCTATTGAGTGGAGGGGCCGAG.

Notes on this clone: The CDR3 extends 3 residues past the end of the read, so its final part is completed from the germline J gene. This sequence joins TRBV19 and TRBJ1-3, with 7 bases aligning to TRBD1. This CDR3 has 14 amino acids. Germline V gene sequence: CDR1 LNHDA, CDR2 SQIVND (reference sequence). V dropped 5 bases and J dropped 5; count of bases not matched to a gene: 6. The CDR3 region is CASSYPGQRNTIYF. The sequenced CDR3 bases are TGTGCCAGTAGTTATCCGGGACAGCGAAACACC.

Turning to this clone: The read ends 3 residues early relative to the CDR3; the germline J gene fills the gap. The V and J genes are TRBV5-1 and TRBJ1-1; TRBD1 matches at 9 bases. Trimming at V came to 4 bases and at J to 4 bases, leaving 5 bases not matched to a gene. The CDR3 consists of 14 residues. Germline V gene sequence: CDR1 SGHRS, CDR2 YFSETQ. Incomplete CDR3 DNA: TGCGCCAGCAGCGGACGGGACAGGGTCACTGAA. Protein sequence: CASSGRDRVTE. The full-length CDR3 reads as CASSGRDRVTEAFF.

Concerning this clone: The CDR3 extends 3 residues past the end of the read, so its final part is completed from the germline J gene. The V gene is TRBV5-5, the J gene TRBJ1-2; 7 positions agree with TRBD1. Trimming cost V 0 bases and J 4 bases; bases outside gene matches: 3. From germline, CDR1 is SGHKS and CDR2 YYEKEE (reference sequence). The CDR3 extends over 14 amino acids. The CDR3: CASSLADRVYGYTF. The CDR3 DNA, read in part, is TGTGCCAGCAGCTTGGCCGACAGGGTCTATGGC. Filled out from reference TRBV5-5 and TRBJ1-2, the complete variable domain reads DAGVTQSPTHLIKTRGQQVTLRCSPISGHKSVSWYQQVLGQGPQFIFQYYEKEERGRGNFPDRFSARQFPNYSSELNVNALLLGDSALYLCASSLADRVYGYTFGSGTRLTVV.

As for this clone: From the germline J gene comes the end of the CDR3, since the read stops 3 residues before it. The chain is built from TRBV7-3 and TRBJ2-1, with D possibly matching TRBD2 (6 bases). The germline gives CDR1 SGHTA, CDR2 FQGTGA. CDR3 length: 16 amino acids. Between the trimmed V and J ends, which lost 6 bases and 0 bases, there was a span of 15 bases. CDR3 DNA, as far as it was read: TGTGCCAGCAGTTTGCTGGCGGGGAACTCCTACAATGAG. Protein: CASSLLAGNSYNE. The entire CDR3 sequence reads CASSLLAGNSYNEQFF.